These 10 T cell receptor beta chains were sequenced from one sample in a study of CD8 T cells in ankylosing spondylitis. Points from the study as a whole: Characteristic of ankylosing spondylitis blood, it appeared, was a TCR beta motif comprising about eight highly homologous variants.

No cognate antigen is known for these TCRs. TCRdb re-called the 5' RACE reads through MiXCR, storing one row per CDR3 protein. The sample holds roughly 440,000 distinct CDR3 sequences, 17% seen once. The sample taken for sequencing was blood, either unsorted or a sorted T cell fraction (not recorded which). Receptors were obtained from a male donor with ankylosing spondylitis.

In this sample, this clonotype turned up once. The V call is TRBV3-1, the J call TRBJ2-6, with D unclear. V was clipped by 4 bases and J by 0 bases, with 10 bases between them. The CDR3 covers 16 residues. Germline V gene data show CDR1 as LGHDT and CDR2 as YNNKEL (reference sequence). CDR3 residues: CASSPNLGSGANVLTF. CDR3 DNA: TGTGCCAGCAGCCCGAACTTAGGCTCTGGGGCCAACGTCCTGACTTTC.

The rearrangement uses TRBV20-1 and TRBJ1-1; D uncertain. V lost 6 bases to trimming and J lost 3 bases, with 11 bases between them. CDR3 length equals 12 residues. Germline CDR1 is DFQATT and CDR2 is SNEGSKA (reference sequence). CDR3 coding DNA: TGCAGTGCCCGGAGTAGTTACACTGAAGCTTTCTTT. It encodes CSARSSYTEAFF.

This chain uses TRBV20-1 with TRBJ2-2; no clear D gene. V was cut by 0 bases and J by 0 bases, with 8 bases left in between. Per the germline V gene, CDR1 is DFQATT and CDR2 is SNEGSKA (reference sequence). The CDR3 has 15 residues. This CDR3 is CSARDRGANTGELFF. DNA of the CDR3: TGCAGTGCTAGAGATAGAGGCGCGAACACCGGGGAGCTGTTTTTT.

This clonotype was picked up many times. The V and J genes are TRBV12-3 or TRBV12-4 and TRBJ2-2; D unresolved. V lost 3 bases and J 1 base, leaving 9 bases between the germline ends. The CDR3 is made up of 15 amino acids. The CDR3 DNA follows: TGTGCCAGCAGTTTTGGAGCCCAGAACACCGGGGAGCTGTTTTTT. Its protein product is CASSFGAQNTGELFF.

This clonotype was picked up a small number of times. This chain uses TRBV5-1 with TRBJ2-5; D is undetermined. There are 16 residues in the CDR3. Germline V lookup: CDR1 SGHRS, CDR2 YFSETQ. The V and J ends lost 0 bases and 3 bases respectively, with 15 bases between them. The CDR3 DNA is TGCGCCAGCAGCTTGGGTTGGGTCGGCCCGAAAGAGACCCAGTACTTC. Translation: CASSLGWVGPKETQYF. Filled out from reference TRBV5-1 and TRBJ2-5, the complete variable domain reads KAGVTQTPRYLIKTRGQQVTLSCSPISGHRSVSWYQQTPGQGLQFLFEYFSETQRNKGNFPGRFSGRQFSNSRSEMNVSTLELGDSALYLCASSLGWVGPKETQYFGPGTRLLVL.

The chain uses TRBV9 and TRBJ2-5, with D possibly being TRBD2 (6 bases). There are 16 residues in the CDR3. V was cut by 0 bases and J by 9 bases, with 21 bases left in between. Germline CDR1 reads SGDLS; CDR2 reads YYNGEE. The DNA for the CDR3 is TGTGCCAGCAGCGTAGGGGCGGGACCTCCCGAGTGGGCCCAGTACTTC. Translated: CASSVGAGPPEWAQYF.

The rearrangement links TRBV5-1 to TRBJ1-3; 7 bases line up with TRBD1. Germline CDR1 SGHRS, CDR2 YFSETQ. The CDR3 sequence is 15 residues long. The ends lost 4 bases at V and 4 bases at J; junction bases unmatched: 8. Here the CDR3 DNA reads TGCGCCAGCAGCCCGACAGGGTCTAAGGGAAACACCATATATTTT. Its translation is CASSPTGSKGNTIYF.

This clonotype was counted only a few times. The rearrangement links TRBV2 to TRBJ2-1; D unclear. V was pared by 5 bases and J by 9 bases, with 14 bases between. The CDR3 has 13 residues. CDR1 and CDR2 from the germline V gene are SNHLY and FYNNEI. CDR3 sequence: CASSPRTGSEQFF. The CDR3, as DNA: TGTGCCAGCAGTCCCCGGACCGGCAGTGAGCAGTTCTTC.

The chain employs TRBV13 and TRBJ1-4; D not resolved. The CDR3 sequence is 16 residues long. Germline V lookup: CDR1 PRHDT, CDR2 FYEKMQ (reference sequence). The V end lost 0 bases, the J end lost 8 bases, and 16 bases lay between the germline ends. The CDR3 is CASSLGWKGVGEKLFF. The CDR3 coding sequence is TGTGCCAGCAGCTTAGGCTGGAAGGGCGTCGGAGAAAAACTGTTTTTT.

V and J are TRBV28 and TRBJ1-1; possibly TRBD1 for D (6 bases). Germline loops: CDR1 MDHEN, CDR2 SYDVKM. The CDR3 length is 16 residues. The V and J ends lost 4 bases and 5 bases respectively, with 20 bases between them. The CDR3 nucleotides are TGTGCCAGCAGTTATCCCCGATGGCAGGGGAGGACTGAAGCTTTCTTT. Protein sequence: CASSYPRWQGRTEAFF.